The next 29 T cell receptor beta chains were all read from a single sample in a study of beta chain features in type 1 diabetes. The study reverse transcribed the entire isolated RNA, so it sequenced expressed TCRB transcripts. Produced via immunoSEQ multiplex PCR; TCRdb's table is partial and in-frame only. The table lists 600,000 to 650,000 clones, 15% to 19% of them singletons. Sequenced: naive CD4+ T cells from blood. All receptors come from a man between 18 and 35 years old in good health.

This chain connects TRBV5-1 to TRBJ2-7; 10 positions match TRBD2. Germline CDR1 SGHRS, CDR2 YFSETQ. The CDR3 contains 15 residues. After removal of 4 bases from V and 0 bases from J, the junction contained 4 bases not matched to a gene. CDR3 bases: TGCGCCAGCAGCCCCGGACTAGCGGACTCCTACGAGCAGTACTTC. It encodes CASSPGLADSYEQYF.

There are a few counts of this clone. The rearrangement links TRBV11-3 to TRBJ2-2, with D tentatively TRBD1 or TRBD2 (5 bases each). CDR3 length: 15 residues. Trimming removed 1 base at V and 5 bases at J, with 11 bases between. Germline CDR1 is SGHNT and CDR2 is YENEEA. CDR3 loop: CASSLAGTGTGELFF. DNA of the CDR3: TGTGCCAGCAGCTTAGCGGGGACCGGGACCGGGGAGCTGTTTTTT.

This clone was seen only a few times. V and J are TRBV7-2 and TRBJ1-2; a possible D gene is TRBD1 (6 bases). The ends were cut back, 0 bases at V and 4 bases at J, with 18 bases in the middle. Germline V gene data show CDR1 as SGHTA and CDR2 as FQGNSA. This CDR3 has 17 residues. CDR3: CASSLAGSPTGTYGYTF. CDR3 bases: TGTGCCAGCAGCTTAGCGGGGTCCCCGACAGGCACCTATGGCTACACCTTC. Together with reference TRBV7-2 and TRBJ1-2, the CDR3 gives the full variable domain: GAGVSQSPSNKVTEKGKDVELRCDPISGHTALYWYRQSLGQGLEFLIYFQGNSAPDKSGLPSDRFSAERTGGSVSTLTIQRTQQEDSAVYLCASSLAGSPTGTYGYTFGSGTRLTVV.

The chain joins TRBV6-1 to TRBJ1-1; maybe TRBD1 (5 bases). V dropped 4 bases and J dropped 1 base, with 10 bases sitting between them. This CDR3 has 14 amino acids. Germline CDR1 is MNHNS and CDR2 is SASEGT. The CDR3 protein is CASSALTANTEAFF. CDR3 sequence (DNA): TGTGCCAGCAGTGCCTTGACAGCGAACACTGAAGCTTTCTTT.

This clone was found a few times. DNA of the CDR3: TGTGCCAGCAGTGTTAGCGGGAGCACAGATACGCAGTATTTT. Residues: CASSVSGSTDTQYF. V usage is TRBV25-1 and J usage is TRBJ2-3; 7 bases line up with TRBD2. V lost 4 bases and J lost 0; bases outside the gene matches: 1. Germline assignment: CDR1 MGHDK and CDR2 SYGVNS. CDR3 length: 14 amino acids.

The J gene is TRBJ1-1, the V gene TRBV18; 7 nucleotides align to TRBD1. The CDR3 is made up of 15 amino acids. Germline CDR1 reads KGHSH; CDR2 reads LQKENI. V shed 4 bases and J 4 bases; nucleotides not matched to a gene: 9. In DNA, the CDR3 is TGTGCCAGCTCACTTTCGACAGGGTCGAGCACTGAAGCTTTCTTT. Its protein is CASSLSTGSSTEAFF.

This clone was seen a handful of times. This chain connects TRBV4-1 to TRBJ2-7; 10 nucleotides agree with TRBD1. With 3 bases clipped from V and 2 bases from J, the junction kept 4 bases outside the gene matches. Germline-derived CDR1 and CDR2 are MGHRA and YSYEKL. This CDR3 region has 15 residues. DNA of the CDR3: TGCGCCAGCAGCCAGGGGGACAGGGGCCCCTACGAGCAGTACTTC. Residues: CASSQGDRGPYEQYF.

V and J are TRBV10-3 and TRBJ2-1, with TRBD2 identical over 9 bases. The CDR3 runs to 12 residues. J lost 6 bases, V lost 6 bases, and 0 bases had no gene match. Per germline, CDR1 ENHRY and CDR2 SYGVKD. The DNA for the CDR3 is TGTGCCATCAGGCGGGAGGGCAATGAGCAGTTCTTC. Amino acids: CAIRREGNEQFF.

The chain joins TRBV10-3 to TRBJ2-5; the match to TRBD2 covers 13 bases. The CDR3 has 15 amino acids. With 6 bases clipped from V and 4 bases from J, the junction kept 5 bases outside the gene matches. Germline-derived CDR1 and CDR2 are ENHRY and SYGVKD. The CDR3 reads CAIRRTSGSGETQYF. The CDR3 DNA reads TGTGCCATCAGACGGACTAGCGGGAGTGGAGAGACCCAGTACTTC.

This chain connects TRBV27 to TRBJ2-7; D is uncertain. Germline CDR1 MNHEY, CDR2 SMNVEV (reference sequence). Trimming removed 3 bases from V and 4 bases from J, with 10 bases in between. The CDR3 consists of 13 residues. CDR3 bases: TGTGCCAGCAGTTTGACACCAGTATACGAGCAGTACTTC. This sequence encodes CASSLTPVYEQYF.

The V call is TRBV19, the J call TRBJ2-7; 15 bases map to TRBD2. Germline V gene data show CDR1 as LNHDA and CDR2 as SQIVND (reference sequence). After removal of 5 bases from V and 4 bases from J, the junction contained 6 bases not matched to a gene. The CDR3 is 16 residues long. CDR3 amino acids: CASSLGLAGGPYEQYF. The DNA of the CDR3 is TGTGCCAGTAGTCTCGGACTAGCGGGGGGGCCTTACGAGCAGTACTTC. Full variable domain (missing parts from reference TRBV19 and TRBJ2-7): DGGITQSPKYLFRKEGQNVTLSCEQNLNHDAMYWYRQDPGQGLRLIYYSQIVNDFQKGDIAEGYSVSREKKESFPLTVTSAQKNPTAFYLCASSLGLAGGPYEQYFGPGTRLTVT.

This clone was seen a handful of times. The rearrangement joins TRBV7-2 to TRBJ2-7, with a weak D call TRBD2 (5 bases). This CDR3 comprises 17 residues. In germline, CDR1 is SGHTA, CDR2 FQGNSA. Trimming took off 3 bases at V and 0 bases at J, with 18 bases between the two ends. The CDR3 DNA follows: TGTGCCAGCAGCTTTTTTGGTCTAGCCGACTCCTCCTACGAGCAGTACTTC. This codes for CASSFFGLADSSYEQYF.

This clone has a handful of counts. The rearrangement joins TRBV9 to TRBJ2-1, with 10 bases aligning to TRBD2. The V gene's germline CDR1 is SGDLS and CDR2 YYNGEE. This CDR3 has 15 residues. Germline trimming cut 0 bases from V and 7 bases from J; bases unmatched to any gene: 4. CDR3 DNA: TGTGCCAGCAGCGTAGTCCCTAGCGGGAGAAATGAGCAGTTCTTC. Its protein product is CASSVVPSGRNEQFF.

This clone was picked up a small number of times. The genes are TRBV7-2 and TRBJ1-2; 9 bases align to TRBD1. The J segment lost 7 bases and the V segment lost 1 base, leaving 4 bases of the junction unmatched. The CDR3 is 14 amino acids. Per germline, CDR1 SGHTA and CDR2 FQGNSA. CDR3: CASSLGGQGLGYTF. The CDR3 DNA reads TGTGCCAGCAGCTTAGGGGGACAGGGACTTGGCTACACCTTC.

Details on this clone: This sample also contains other DNA sequences that code for the same CDR3. The chain couples TRBV6-5 to TRBJ1-1; tentatively, D is TRBD1 (5 bases). Trimming shortened V by 6 bases and J by 0 bases, and 8 bases separated the two germline ends. The CDR3 loop spans 13 amino acids. Germline CDR1 MNHEY, CDR2 SVGAGI. As DNA, the CDR3 is TGTGCCAGCAGCCGACAGTTGAACACTGAAGCTTTCTTT. Translated: CASSRQLNTEAFF.

The J gene is TRBJ1-1, the V gene TRBV4-2; D gene unclear. The germline gives CDR1 LGHNA, CDR2 YNFKEQ. Trimming took 0 bases from V and 1 from J, leaving 12 bases between them. This CDR3 contains 16 residues. DNA of the CDR3: TGTGCCAGCAGCCAAGATTATCGACAACCGAACACTGAAGCTTTCTTT. Amino acids: CASSQDYRQPNTEAFF.

There are many counts of this clone. This chain connects TRBV14 to TRBJ1-5; a weak D match, TRBD1 (5 bases). Germline CDR1 and CDR2: SGHDN and FVKESK. The germline V and J ends were trimmed by 4 bases and 9 bases, with 13 bases remaining between them. The CDR3 consists of 13 residues. In nucleotides, the CDR3 is TGTGCCAGCAGCCCATCGAGGGGATCGCCCCAGCATTTT. This translates into CASSPSRGSPQHF.

This clone was found a few times. The rearrangement joins TRBV28 to TRBJ2-5, with 9 bases fitting TRBD1. The V gene end was trimmed by 6 bases and the J gene end by 1 base; junction bases not matched to a gene: 12. Germline assignment: CDR1 MDHEN and CDR2 SYDVKM. CDR3 length: 17 residues. This chain's CDR3 is CASSYKRTGALQETQYF. The CDR3, as DNA: TGTGCCAGCAGCTATAAAAGGACAGGGGCCCTCCAAGAGACCCAGTACTTC.

The chain uses TRBV30 and TRBJ1-1; D unresolved. V was cut by 3 bases and J by 7 bases, with 15 bases left in between. CDR3 length: 13 residues. Germline CDR1 reads GTSNPN; CDR2 reads SVGIG (reference sequence). The CDR3 DNA follows: TGTGCCTGGAGGCGACCGGGCAGTAGTGAAGCTTTCTTT. Encoded protein: CAWRRPGSSEAFF.

This clone was counted a few times. The chain combines TRBV7-9 with TRBJ2-3, with 11 bases identical to TRBD2. CDR1 is SEHNR and CDR2 is FQNEAQ in the germline V gene (reference sequence). Trimming at V came to 4 bases and at J to 8 bases, leaving 5 bases not matched to a gene. The CDR3 is made up of 14 amino acids. CDR3 bases: TGTGCCAGCAGCTGGGGTACTAGCGGGGGTACGCAGTATTTT. It translates to CASSWGTSGGTQYF.

The chain couples TRBV29-1 to TRBJ2-1; D perhaps matches TRBD2 (5 bases). The V and J ends lost 4 bases and 10 bases respectively, with 14 bases between them. Germline V gene sequence: CDR1 SQVTM, CDR2 ANQGSEA. This CDR3 spans 12 amino acids. CDR3 in amino acids: CSVADPEREQFF. The CDR3 nucleotides are TGCAGCGTTGCGGACCCCGAGCGGGAGCAGTTCTTC.

V usage is TRBV5-1 and J usage is TRBJ2-5, with D tentatively TRBD1 (6 bases). Per germline, CDR1 SGHRS and CDR2 YFSETQ. V was shortened by 4 bases and J by 5 bases, with 18 bases between the two germline ends. This CDR3 is built from 15 residues. The CDR3 reads CASSTLPGVRETQYF. The CDR3 nucleotides read TGCGCCAGCAGCACCCTCCCAGGGGTGCGGGAGACCCAGTACTTC.

As for this clone: Other nucleotide sequences from this sample produce the same CDR3. The chain carries TRBV7-9 and TRBJ2-1; D is ambiguous. The germline V gene has CDR1 SEHNR and CDR2 FQNEAQ (reference sequence). V was trimmed by 3 bases and J by 6 bases, leaving 3 bases between them. There are 11 residues in the CDR3. The CDR3 region has the DNA TGTGCCAGCAGCTTGCTCAATGAGCAGTTCTTC. Its protein is CASSLLNEQFF.

This clone was counted between two and nine times. The V gene is TRBV7-2, the J gene TRBJ1-3; TRBD1 matches 7 bases. The germline V gene has CDR1 SGHTA and CDR2 FQGNSA. The CDR3 runs to 14 residues. V was clipped by 8 bases and J by 1 base; unmatched bases: 5. This chain's CDR3 is CASGRQGSGNTIYF. The CDR3 nucleotides are TGTGCCAGCGGAAGACAGGGATCTGGAAACACCATATATTTT.

This clone was observed a few times. Within the sample, other DNA sequences also encode this same CDR3. The CDR3 loop reads CASSTQGYGYTF. CDR3 bases: TGTGCCAGCAGTACCCAGGGCTATGGCTACACCTTC. V is TRBV28 and J is TRBJ1-2; tentatively, D is TRBD1 (5 bases). Looked up from germline, CDR1 is MDHEN and CDR2 is SYDVKM. CDR3 length: 12 amino acids. With 5 bases removed from V and 4 bases from J, the gap between germline ends came to 8 bases.

This clone has more than one count but fewer than ten. This rearrangement joins TRBV29-1 to TRBJ2-5; D is possibly TRBD1 (7 bases). The better agreement between TRBJ2-7 and the DNA end casts doubt on the J call. The CDR3 runs to 12 residues. Germline loops: CDR1 SQVTM, CDR2 ANQGSEA. The CDR3 nucleotides are TGCAGCGCCCGACAGGGAGGCTACGAGCAGTACTTC. Protein product: CSARQGGYEQYF.

The chain's CDR3 is CASKGQGVEKLFF. The CDR3 region has the DNA TGTGCCAGCAAGGGACAGGGAGTTGAAAAACTGTTTTTT. This chain uses TRBV27 with TRBJ1-4, with 9 bases identical to TRBD1. This CDR3 spans 13 amino acids. CDR1 and CDR2 (germline): MNHEY, SMNVEV (reference sequence). Trimming cost V 7 bases and J 7 bases; bases outside gene matches: 4.

This clone appeared a few times. This rearrangement joins TRBV14 to TRBJ2-7; 9 positions match TRBD1. Trimming cost V 4 bases and J 3 bases; bases outside gene matches: 7. The CDR3 is 15 amino acids. Germline V gene lookup returns CDR1 SGHDN and CDR2 FVKESK. Written as DNA, the CDR3 is TGTGCCAGCAGCCGGGCCGGGACAGGGCACTACGAGCAGTACTTC. Protein: CASSRAGTGHYEQYF. The full variable domain, completed using reference TRBV14 and TRBJ2-7, is EAGVTQFPSHSVIEKGQTVTLRCDPISGHDNLYWYRRVMGKEIKFLLHFVKESKQDESGMPNNRFLAERTGGTYSTLKVQPAELEDSGVYFCASSRAGTGHYEQYFGPGTRLTVT.

The rearrangement uses TRBV29-1 and TRBJ2-7; D uncertain. Germline values: CDR1 SQVTM, CDR2 ANQGSEA. The CDR3 is 13 amino acids. Trimming left V 4 bases short and J 2 bases short, with 12 bases between. The CDR3 spells CSVVGLGAYEQYF. The CDR3 nucleotides are TGCAGCGTTGTGGGATTAGGTGCCTACGAGCAGTACTTC.